A single sample is the source of the 24 T cell receptor beta chains below, sequenced in a study of T cells after posttransplantation cyclophosphamide. Method: immunoSEQ multiplex PCR; TCRdb's copy keeps in-frame clones and lacks some. The profile covers about 24,000 clones, none occurring a single time. The source material was PBMCs. The source of these receptors is a woman aged 60-75 years in good health, CMV-negative, and a related stem cell transplant donor.

This clone was detected only a few times. This rearrangement joins TRBV28 to TRBJ1-6, with 8 bases fitting TRBD1. With V trimmed by 4 bases and J by 8 bases, 7 bases remained unmatched. This CDR3 has 15 amino acids. Germline V gives CDR1 MDHEN, CDR2 SYDVKM. CDR3 protein: CASSYGQGGDSPLHF. CDR3 DNA: TGTGCCAGCAGTTATGGACAGGGCGGCGATTCACCCCTCCACTTT.

This clone was found many times. V usage is TRBV7-2 and J usage is TRBJ1-5; tentative D call: TRBD1 (5 bases). From germline, CDR1 is SGHTA and CDR2 FQGNSA. With 5 bases removed from V and 2 bases from J, the gap between germline ends came to 10 bases. The CDR3 spans 14 residues. The CDR3 DNA follows: TGTGCCAGCAGCCCGGGCAGGGGCAATCAGCCCCAGCATTTT. It encodes CASSPGRGNQPQHF.

This clone was detected many times. V is TRBV6-5 and J is TRBJ2-2, with TRBD2 as a possible D gene (6 bases). V was clipped by 7 bases and J by 4 bases, with 13 bases between them. The germline CDR1 and CDR2 sequences are MNHEY and SVGAGI. The CDR3 has 14 amino acids. The CDR3 reads CASTRPGGTGELFF. For the CDR3, the DNA is TGTGCCAGCACCAGGCCCGGGGGCACCGGGGAGCTGTTTTTT.

This clone turned up a few times. The J gene is TRBJ2-5, the V gene TRBV14; the match to TRBD1 covers 7 bases. The V segment lost 7 bases and the J segment 5 bases; nucleotides outside the gene matches: 13. This CDR3 is 15 amino acids long. Looked up from germline, CDR1 is SGHDN and CDR2 is FVKESK. The CDR3 reads CASTSRQGRLETQYF. The CDR3 DNA reads as TGTGCCAGCACGTCCCGACAGGGTCGTTTGGAGACCCAGTACTTC.

This clone was seen many times. V and J are TRBV5-1 and TRBJ2-3; the match to TRBD2 covers 8 bases. This CDR3 comprises 16 residues. Looked up from germline, CDR1 is SGHRS and CDR2 is YFSETQ. J gave up 2 bases and V 0 bases, and 5 bases lay outside the gene matches. The CDR3 sequence: CASSLVVTSVTDTQYF. CDR3 bases: TGCGCCAGCAGCTTGGTAGTGACTAGCGTCACAGATACGCAGTATTTT. Complete variable domain (other parts from reference TRBV5-1 and TRBJ2-3): KAGVTQTPRYLIKTRGQQVTLSCSPISGHRSVSWYQQTPGQGLQFLFEYFSETQRNKGNFPGRFSGRQFSNSRSEMNVSTLELGDSALYLCASSLVVTSVTDTQYFGPGTRLTVL.

The rearrangement uses TRBV5-6 and TRBJ1-5; a weak D match, TRBD1 (5 bases). Germline CDR1 is SGHDT and CDR2 is YYEEEE. This CDR3 comprises 15 residues. V was clipped by 0 bases and J by 1 base, with 8 bases between them. The CDR3 loop is CASSLGGRSNQPQHF. For the CDR3, the DNA is TGTGCCAGCAGCTTGGGGGGCAGGAGCAATCAGCCCCAGCATTTT. Full variable domain (missing parts from reference TRBV5-6 and TRBJ1-5): DAGVTQSPTHLIKTRGQQVTLRCSPKSGHDTVSWYQQALGQGPQFIFQYYEEEERQRGNFPDRFSGHQFPNYSSELNVNALLLGDSALYLCASSLGGRSNQPQHFGDGTRLSIL.

In this sample, this clone turned up many times. This chain connects TRBV15 to TRBJ2-7; 11 nucleotides align to TRBD2. V lost 1 base to trimming and J lost 4 bases; unmatched junction nucleotides: 9. Germline CDR1 reads LNHNV; CDR2 reads YYDKDF (reference sequence). The CDR3 has 17 residues. This CDR3 reads CATSRGHTSGSDYEQYF. The CDR3 DNA reads as TGTGCCACCAGCAGAGGTCATACTAGCGGGAGCGATTACGAGCAGTACTTC.

In this sample, this clone turned up many times. This chain uses TRBV19 with TRBJ2-3; 9 nucleotides line up with TRBD2. The junction had 4 bases not matched to a gene; V was cut back by 5 bases and J by 1 base. The CDR3 extends over 15 amino acids. CDR1 and CDR2 from the germline V gene are LNHDA and SQIVND (reference sequence). CDR3 region: CASSLSGSRTDTQYF. The CDR3 nucleotides read TGTGCCAGTAGTCTTAGCGGGAGCCGCACAGATACGCAGTATTTT.

The table lists this clone with a few counts. The rearrangement uses TRBV14 and TRBJ2-5; a possible D gene is TRBD1 (5 bases). The V end was cut by 4 bases, the J end by 5 bases, with 11 bases between. The CDR3 is made up of 13 amino acids. Germline V gives CDR1 SGHDN, CDR2 FVKESK. This chain's CDR3 is CASSLIGAETQYF. CDR3 coding DNA: TGTGCCAGCAGCCTTATAGGGGCGGAGACCCAGTACTTC.

This clone was counted many times. This chain links TRBV5-4 with TRBJ2-2; D is possibly TRBD2 (6 bases). Germline V lookup: CDR1 SGHNT, CDR2 YYREEE (reference sequence). V was trimmed by 4 bases and J by 3 bases, leaving 10 bases between them. The CDR3 loop spans 14 amino acids. CDR3 DNA sequence: TGTGCCAGCAGCCCGGAGGGGTACACCGGGGAGCTGTTTTTT. As protein: CASSPEGYTGELFF.

This clone was recorded at least ten times. CDR3: CASSSSGYQPQHF. In nucleotides, the CDR3 is TGTGCCAGCAGCTCATCAGGGTATCAGCCCCAGCATTTT. The chain uses TRBV5-6 and TRBJ1-5; the D gene is possibly TRBD1 (5 bases). V lost 3 bases and J lost 5, with 9 bases in between. CDR3 length: 13 amino acids. CDR1 SGHDT and CDR2 YYEEEE come from the germline V gene.

The V and J genes are TRBV7-6 and TRBJ2-3, with 8 bases identical to TRBD2. The CDR3 contains 16 residues. J gave up 0 bases and V 2 bases, and 4 bases lay outside the gene matches. Germline values: CDR1 SGHVS, CDR2 FNYEAQ. CDR3 DNA: TGTGCCAGCAGCTTACCTAGCGGGCCTAGCACAGATACGCAGTATTTT. This codes for CASSLPSGPSTDTQYF. The complete variable domain, with remaining parts taken from reference TRBV7-6 and TRBJ2-3, reads GAGVSQSPRYKVTKRGQDVALRCDPISGHVSLYWYRQALGQGPEFLTYFNYEAQQDKSGLPNDRFSAERPEGSISTLTIQRTEQRDSAMYRCASSLPSGPSTDTQYFGPGTRLTVL.

This clone came up many times. This chain uses TRBV5-1 with TRBJ1-1; the D is unclear. This CDR3 is 16 amino acids long. V lost 0 bases, J lost 1 base, and 13 bases lay in between. Germline lookup yields CDR1 SGHRS and CDR2 YFSETQ. Here the CDR3 DNA reads TGCGCCAGCAGCTTGGAGTGGCTTCGGGGGAACACTGAAGCTTTCTTT. It specifies CASSLEWLRGNTEAFF.

Many counts were recorded for this clone. The V gene is TRBV4-1, the J gene TRBJ1-2; possibly TRBD1 for D (6 bases). The CDR3 sequence is 14 residues long. Germline V gene lookup returns CDR1 MGHRA and CDR2 YSYEKL. The V end was cut by 0 bases, the J end by 4 bases, with 9 bases between. CDR3 residues: CASSQDEGGYGYTF. In DNA form, the CDR3 reads TGCGCCAGCAGCCAAGATGAAGGGGGCTATGGCTACACCTTC.

This clone has ten or more counts. In DNA, the CDR3 is TGTGCCACCAAGAGGGGGTATGGCTACACCTTC. It translates to CATKRGYGYTF. V gene TRBV2 combines with J gene TRBJ1-2; D may be TRBD1 (6 bases). From germline, CDR1 is SNHLY and CDR2 FYNNEI. The germline V and J ends were trimmed by 10 bases and 5 bases, with 11 bases remaining between them. This CDR3 contains 11 residues.

This clone was seen a handful of times. The rearrangement links TRBV11-2 to TRBJ2-5, with D tentatively TRBD2 (6 bases). The germline V gene has CDR1 SGHAT and CDR2 FQNNGV. The CDR3 loop spans 15 amino acids. Trimming removed 5 bases from V and 4 bases from J, with 17 bases in between. The CDR3 here is CASSPGAPGVETQYF. The CDR3 region has the DNA TGTGCCAGCAGCCCCGGGGCCCCGGGGGTAGAGACCCAGTACTTC.

Many counts were recorded for this clone. The chain carries TRBV11-1 and TRBJ2-5; 9 bases are shared with TRBD1. The germline gives CDR1 SGHAT, CDR2 FQDESV (reference sequence). The CDR3 has 14 amino acids. With V trimmed by 5 bases and J by 2 bases, 3 bases remained unmatched. The CDR3 DNA reads TGTGCCAGCAGCCCGACAGGGGGACAAGAGACCCAGTACTTC. Translating it yields CASSPTGGQETQYF.

This clone was seen more than once but under ten times. This chain joins TRBV28 and TRBJ2-6, with D perhaps TRBD2 (6 bases). Germline CDR1 reads MDHEN; CDR2 reads SYDVKM. There are 16 residues in the CDR3. The ends were cut back, 9 bases at V and 1 base at J, with 16 bases in the middle. CDR3 in DNA: TGTGCCAGTCAGCGGGTTATCCCGTCTGGGGCCAACGTCCTGACTTTC. Translated: CASQRVIPSGANVLTF.

This clone was seen many times. The V gene is TRBV6-5, the J gene TRBJ2-7; 7 bases line up with TRBD1. This CDR3 region has 13 residues. Germline lookup yields CDR1 MNHEY and CDR2 SVGAGI. The ends lost 4 bases at V and 3 bases at J; junction bases unmatched: 3. The CDR3 loop is CASSFRDSYEQYF. The CDR3 DNA reads TGTGCCAGCAGTTTCCGGGACAGCTACGAGCAGTACTTC.

This clone was picked up many times. For the CDR3, the DNA is TGTGCCAGCAGCAGCAAGAATTCACCCCTCCACTTT. Protein: CASSSKNSPLHF. The J gene is TRBJ1-6, the V gene TRBV7-9; no clear D. Germline CDR1 and CDR2: SEHNR and FQNEAQ (reference sequence). Between the trimmed V and J ends, which lost 5 bases and 7 bases, there was a span of 6 bases. This CDR3 has 12 amino acids.

This clone appeared a few times. This chain joins TRBV9 and TRBJ2-5; TRBD1 agrees at 7 bases. CDR1 SGDLS and CDR2 YYNGEE come from the germline V gene. The CDR3 spans 17 residues. Losses at the gene ends were 3 bases for V and 1 base for J; bases not matched to a gene: 12. DNA of the CDR3: TGTGCCAGCAGCGCACGGAGTATGACAGGGATCCAAGAGACCCAGTACTTC. Translated, it gives CASSARSMTGIQETQYF.

Ten or more counts support this clone. The chain combines TRBV7-2 with TRBJ2-5; possible D gene TRBD1, 6 bases. Germline CDR1 SGHTA, CDR2 FQGNSA. The CDR3 is made up of 15 amino acids. Trimming removed 5 bases at V and 4 bases at J, with 17 bases between. The CDR3 loop reads CASSTQHRERETQYF. CDR3 coding DNA: TGTGCCAGCAGCACCCAACACAGGGAGAGAGAGACCCAGTACTTC.

This clone was seen many times. CDR3 sequence: CASRSQGFNEKLFF. CDR3 coding DNA: TGTGCCAGCAGATCACAGGGATTCAATGAAAAACTGTTTTTT. The chain recombines TRBV6-1 with TRBJ1-4, with D possibly being TRBD1 (6 bases). Germline loops: CDR1 MNHNS, CDR2 SASEGT. The CDR3 has 14 amino acids. V lost 6 bases and J lost 5, with 13 bases in between.

This clone was seen at least ten times. This chain links TRBV4-3 with TRBJ2-1; 7 bases are a match to TRBD2. Looked up from germline, CDR1 is LGHNA and CDR2 is YSLEER. The V gene end was trimmed by 0 bases and the J gene end by 10 bases; junction bases not matched to a gene: 3. The CDR3 has 13 amino acids. CDR3 protein: CASSQDVGLEQFF. CDR3 nucleotides: TGCGCCAGCAGCCAAGATGTGGGACTAGAGCAGTTCTTC.